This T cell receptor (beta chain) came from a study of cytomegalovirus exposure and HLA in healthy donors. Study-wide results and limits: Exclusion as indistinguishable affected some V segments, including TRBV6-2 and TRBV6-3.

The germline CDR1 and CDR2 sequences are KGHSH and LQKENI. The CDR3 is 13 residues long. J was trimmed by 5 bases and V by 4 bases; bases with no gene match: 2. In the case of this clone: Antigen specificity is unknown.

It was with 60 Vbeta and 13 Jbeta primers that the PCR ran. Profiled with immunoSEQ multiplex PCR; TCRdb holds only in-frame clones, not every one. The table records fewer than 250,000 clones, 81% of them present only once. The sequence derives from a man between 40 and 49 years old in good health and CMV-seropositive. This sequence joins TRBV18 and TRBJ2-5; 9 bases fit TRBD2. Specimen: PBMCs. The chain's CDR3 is CASSQREEETQYF. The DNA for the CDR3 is TGTGCCAGCTCACAGCGGGAGGAGGAGACCCAGTACTTC.